The rows below give T cell receptor beta chains drawn from one sample of a study of tumour-infiltrating T cells in Burkitt lymphoma. Assay used: immunoSEQ multiplex PCR; TCRdb lists only in-frame clones, some missing. The profile shows around 4,500 clones, about 25% of them singletons. Sequenced: tumor tissue. The receptors derive from a human donor with diffuse large B-cell lymphoma. The CDR3 runs from the conserved cysteine through the conserved F or W. D genes are given only for firm matches. Only some rows state a clone size, as once, few, many or a class for expanded clones.

V gene	clone size	J gene	D gene	CDR3 protein	CDR3 DNA
TRBV6-5	NA	TRBJ2-7	NA	CASSYKRTYEQYF	TGTGCCAGCAGTTACAAGCGGACCTACGAGCAGTACTTC
TRBV4-3	few	TRBJ2-6	NA	CASSQEGSGRAGANVLTF	TGCGCCAGCAGCCAAGAGGGGTCGGGCAGGGCCGGGGCCAACGTCCTGACTTTC
TRBV2	NA	TRBJ2-6	NA	CASIKGQVLIEGSVLTF	TGTGCCAGTATAAAGGGGCAGGTTTTAATAGAGGGTAGCGTCCTGACTTTC
TRBV18	NA	TRBJ2-6	TRBD1	CASSPSTGSNSGANVLTF	TGTGCCAGCTCACCCTCGACAGGGAGCAACTCTGGGGCCAACGTCCTGACTTTC
TRBV19	NA	TRBJ1-1	NA	CASSSHGRREDTEAFF	TGTGCCAGTAGTTCTCACGGGCGGAGGGAGGACACTGAAGCTTTCTTT
TRBV5-6	few	TRBJ1-1	NA	CASSSGYTEAFF	TGTGCCAGCAGCTCAGGGTACACTGAAGCTTTCTTT
TRBV5-1	NA	TRBJ1-2	NA	CASSLAKGYGYTF	TGCGCCAGCAGCTTGGCCAAGGGCTATGGCTACACCTTC
TRBV27	NA	TRBJ1-5	NA	CASKRRQGSNQPQHF	TGTGCCAGCAAAAGGAGGCAGGGTAGCAATCAGCCCCAGCATTTT
TRBV9	NA	TRBJ2-3	NA	CASSVDTQLSTDTQYF	TGTGCCAGCAGCGTCGACACCCAACTGAGCACAGATACGCAGTATTTT
TRBV4-1	few	TRBJ2-7	NA	CASSQGRERDEQYF	TGCGCCAGCAGCCAAGGTCGGGAGAGGGACGAGCAGTACTTC
TRBV5-4	NA	TRBJ2-7	NA	CASSLAPTYEQYF	TGTGCCAGCAGCTTGGCACCAACCTACGAGCAGTACTTC
TRBV7-8	NA	TRBJ1-2	NA	CASSFNGANGYTF	TGTGCCAGCAGCTTTAACGGGGCCAATGGCTACACCTTC
TRBV6-5	few	TRBJ2-5	TRBD1	CASSYRDRGQETQYF	TGTGCCAGCAGTTACCGCGACAGGGGTCAAGAGACCCAGTACTTC
TRBV5-4	NA	TRBJ2-1	TRBD1	CASSLTGKNEQFF	TGTGCCAGCAGTTTGACAGGGAAAAATGAGCAGTTCTTC
TRBV28	NA	TRBJ2-7	TRBD1	CASRLTGGGEQYF	TGTGCCAGCAGGCTGACAGGGGGCGGCGAGCAGTACTTC
TRBV7-2	few	TRBJ2-1	NA	CASSLTPADPEQFF	TGTGCCAGCAGCTTAACCCCGGCGGATCCGGAGCAGTTCTTC
TRBV27	NA	TRBJ2-1	TRBD2	CASSLRTSGRNEQFF	TGTGCCAGCAGTTTAAGGACTAGCGGCCGCAATGAGCAGTTCTTC
TRBV5-1	NA	TRBJ2-5	TRBD2	CASTRFLAGDFQETQYF	TGCGCCAGTACAAGGTTCCTAGCGGGAGACTTCCAAGAGACCCAGTACTTC
TRBV29-1	large	TRBJ1-1	NA	CSVEGSSLNTEAFF	TGCAGCGTTGAGGGCTCTAGCTTGAACACTGAAGCTTTCTTT
TRBV11-2	NA	TRBJ2-7	TRBD2	CASSLTRTSGASYEQYF	TGTGCCAGCAGCTTAACACGGACTAGCGGGGCCTCCTACGAGCAGTACTTC
TRBV28	NA	TRBJ2-3	NA	CASSPRRGSSTDTQYF	TGTGCCAGCAGTCCCCGAAGGGGGAGCTCGACAGATACGCAGTATTTT
TRBV28	hyperexpanded	TRBJ2-1	NA	CASSLWVPQEGVNEQFF	TGTGCCAGCAGTTTATGGGTTCCCCAGGAGGGAGTCAATGAGCAGTTCTTC
TRBV20-1	NA	TRBJ2-1	NA	CSARVDEQFF	TGCAGTGCCCGTGTGGATGAGCAGTTCTTC
TRBV10-3	few	TRBJ1-1	NA	CAISLSVGSGAEAFF	TGTGCCATCAGCCTTTCAGTGGGATCAGGGGCTGAAGCTTTCTTT
TRBV28	NA	TRBJ2-2	NA	CASSFPLRQAGELFF	TGTGCCAGCAGTTTCCCTTTACGACAGGCCGGGGAGCTGTTTTTT